This TCR beta chain is drawn from a study of CD8+ T cells in alopecia areata. Notes on this clone: The antigen remains unidentified.

Germline loops: CDR1 SGHRS, CDR2 YFSETQ. The CDR3 has 15 amino acids. The V gene end was trimmed by 4 bases and the J gene end by 5 bases; junction bases not matched to a gene: 5. Treatment: oral pan-JAK inhibitor, 5-10 mg twice daily. Following RNA extraction, reverse transcription yielded cDNA that acted as the sequencing template. The method was immunoSEQ multiplex PCR; TCRdb's version includes in-frame clones alone and lacks a portion of them. The table shows around 190,000 clones, with around 64% occurring only once. Study findings and constraints: Tofacitinib significantly lowered scalp clonality and expanded CD8+ clones among the top 100.

The sequence came from a human donor with alopecia areata. The rearrangement joins TRBV5-1 to TRBJ2-2; 10 positions agree with TRBD2. Specimen: CD4+ T cells sorted from blood, collected around week 50, from a patient treated with tofacitinib. The CDR3: CASSIGLADTGELFF. CDR3 nucleotide sequence: TGCGCCAGCAGCATCGGACTAGCGGATACCGGGGAGCTGTTTTTT.